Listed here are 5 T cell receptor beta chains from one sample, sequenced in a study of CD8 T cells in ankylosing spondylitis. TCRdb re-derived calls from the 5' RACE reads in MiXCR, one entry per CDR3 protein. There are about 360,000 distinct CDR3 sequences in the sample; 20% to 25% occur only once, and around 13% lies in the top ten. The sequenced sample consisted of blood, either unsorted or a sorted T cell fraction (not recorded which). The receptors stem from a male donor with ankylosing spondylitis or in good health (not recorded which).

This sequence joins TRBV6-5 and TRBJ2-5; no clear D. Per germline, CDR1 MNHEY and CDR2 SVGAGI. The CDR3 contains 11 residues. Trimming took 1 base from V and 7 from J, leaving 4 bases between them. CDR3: CASSYYGTQYF. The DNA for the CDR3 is TGTGCCAGCAGTTACTATGGGACCCAGTACTTC.

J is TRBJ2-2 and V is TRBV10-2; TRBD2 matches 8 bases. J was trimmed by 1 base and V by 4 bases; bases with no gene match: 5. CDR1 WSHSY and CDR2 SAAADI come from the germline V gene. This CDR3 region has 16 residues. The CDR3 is CASSGGAGENTGELFF. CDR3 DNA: TGCGCCAGCAGTGGGGGAGCGGGGGAGAACACCGGGGAGCTGTTTTTT.

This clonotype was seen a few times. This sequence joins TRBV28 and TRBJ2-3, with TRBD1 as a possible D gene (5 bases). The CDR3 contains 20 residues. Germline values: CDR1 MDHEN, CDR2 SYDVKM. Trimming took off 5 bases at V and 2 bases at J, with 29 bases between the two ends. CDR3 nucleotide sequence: TGTGCCAGCAGTCCGGAAGGATGGCAGGGCTATACACCATTCACAGATACGCAGTATTTT. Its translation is CASSPEGWQGYTPFTDTQYF.

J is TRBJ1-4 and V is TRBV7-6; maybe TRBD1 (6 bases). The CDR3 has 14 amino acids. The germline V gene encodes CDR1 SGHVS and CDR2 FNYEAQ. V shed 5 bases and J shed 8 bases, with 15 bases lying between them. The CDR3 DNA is TGTGCCAGCAGCGCTAGGGGGGGCGAAGAAAAACTGTTTTTT. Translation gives CASSARGGEEKLFF.

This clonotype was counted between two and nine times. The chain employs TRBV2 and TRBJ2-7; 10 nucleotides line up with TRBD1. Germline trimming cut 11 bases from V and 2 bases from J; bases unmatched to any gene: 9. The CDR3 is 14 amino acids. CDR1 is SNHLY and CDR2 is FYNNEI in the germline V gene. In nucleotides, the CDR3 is TGTGCCGGTTCCGCGGGACAGGGGACCTACGAGCAGTACTTC. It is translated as CAGSAGQGTYEQYF.